One and the same sample provided the 10 T cell receptor beta chains below, sequenced in a study of T-cell reconstitution after alpha-beta-depleted transplantation in children. Unique molecular identifiers were incorporated when the TCRbeta library was constructed. TCRdb independently ran MiXCR on the PCR reads; one entry per CDR3 protein. The sample holds 250,000 to 350,000 distinct CDR3 sequences, 9.9% seen once. The material was PBMCs from the stem cell graft donor, obtained from the stem cell graft. All receptors derive from a human donor who donated a stem cell graft to a child with SCID.

A few counts support this clonotype. The chain couples TRBV12-3 or TRBV12-4 to TRBJ1-5, with a tentative D call TRBD1 (6 bases). V dropped 7 bases and J dropped 9 bases, with 22 bases sitting between them. This CDR3 has 15 residues. The CDR3 loop is CASNSQGTSSRPQHF. The CDR3 DNA reads as TGTGCCAGCAACTCACAGGGTACAAGTTCTCGGCCCCAGCATTTT.

V usage is TRBV27 and J usage is TRBJ2-7; 12 bases fit TRBD2. This CDR3 is built from 16 residues. CDR1 MNHEY and CDR2 SMNVEV come from the germline V gene (reference sequence). Unmatched junction bases numbered 9, after V lost 7 bases and J lost 2 bases. CDR3 DNA: TGTGCCAGCATTCAACTAGCGGGGGGTCCCACCTACGAGCAGTACTTC. Encoded protein: CASIQLAGGPTYEQYF.

This clonotype occurred many times. V gene TRBV12-3 or TRBV12-4 combines with J gene TRBJ2-1; 9 bases match TRBD1. The trim removed 5 bases at V and 2 bases at J, leaving 7 bases unmatched. The CDR3 is 16 amino acids. The CDR3 DNA reads TGTGCCAGCAGTCCCTCGACAGGGGGTCCCTACAATGAGCAGTTCTTC. Protein product: CASSPSTGGPYNEQFF.

A few counts support this clonotype. The chain recombines TRBV10-3 with TRBJ2-1; 8 nucleotides agree with TRBD1. CDR3 length equals 14 residues. The germline CDR1 and CDR2 sequences are ENHRY and SYGVKD. After removal of 7 bases from V and 2 bases from J, the junction contained 4 bases not matched to a gene. CDR3 loop: CAIKDRAPYNEQFF. The DNA of the CDR3 is TGTGCCATCAAGGACAGGGCGCCCTACAATGAGCAGTTCTTC.

This sequence joins TRBV6-5 and TRBJ2-7; D may be TRBD1 (6 bases). The CDR3 sequence is 18 residues long. CDR1 MNHEY and CDR2 SVGAGI come from the germline V gene. V was shortened by 3 bases and J by 2 bases, with 23 bases between the two germline ends. The CDR3 bases are TGTGCCAGCAGTTATTACCCTTACCGGGACATGGGGACCTACGAGCAGTACTTC. Its protein is CASSYYPYRDMGTYEQYF.

In DNA, the CDR3 is TGTGCCATCAAGCGGGCAGTCCAAGAGACCCAGTACTTC. Translating gives CAIKRAVQETQYF. The chain joins TRBV10-3 to TRBJ2-5, with D possibly TRBD2 on 6 matching bases. The CDR3 is 13 amino acids. Deletions cut 7 bases from V and 1 base from J, with 10 bases between. Per the germline V gene, CDR1 is ENHRY and CDR2 is SYGVKD.

This clonotype was recorded many times. The gene calls are TRBV6-1 and TRBJ2-4; D may be TRBD1 (6 bases). The CDR3 sequence is 15 residues long. The V and J ends lost 5 bases and 1 base respectively, with 12 bases between them. CDR1 and CDR2 from the germline V gene are MNHNS and SASEGT. CDR3 DNA sequence: TGTGCCAGCAGTCCCCCAGGGGTTGCCAAAAACATTCAGTACTTC. Amino acids: CASSPPGVAKNIQYF.

The rearrangement joins TRBV3-1 to TRBJ1-1; 9 bases map to TRBD1. This CDR3 region has 16 residues. V shed 2 bases and J 2 bases; nucleotides not matched to a gene: 6. The germline CDR1 and CDR2 sequences are LGHDT and YNNKEL (reference sequence). In DNA, the CDR3 is TGTGCCAGCAGCCAACCGACAGGGGGAGGAAACACTGAAGCTTTCTTT. Translation: CASSQPTGGGNTEAFF.

This clonotype came up a few times. The chain joins TRBV5-1 to TRBJ1-1; D is unclear. The CDR3 spans 16 residues. Germline CDR1 reads SGHRS; CDR2 reads YFSETQ. The V gene lost 1 base and the J gene lost 0 bases, with 13 bases spanning the gap. The CDR3 spells CASSLFRGPLNTEAFF. The CDR3 nucleotides are TGCGCCAGCAGCTTGTTTAGAGGGCCTTTGAACACTGAAGCTTTCTTT.

The DNA for the CDR3 is TGTGCCAGCAGTTTAGCGGCAGGCCGGAATTCACCCCTCCACTTT. It specifies CASSLAAGRNSPLHF. The chain is built from TRBV12-3 or TRBV12-4 and TRBJ1-6; the D is unclear. The CDR3 totals 15 residues. The V and J ends lost 0 bases and 7 bases respectively, with 10 bases between them.